This entry is about one T cell receptor beta chain. This clone was detected only a few times. Its cognate antigen has yet to be identified. Per-base qualities were not stored, and no clone one base away is much larger. TCRbeta CDR3 regions were amplified from genomic DNA using the immunoSEQ Assay, a bias-controlled multiplex PCR. In the paper's pipeline: Within the assay, amplification of reference gene primers was used to estimate how many nucleated cells each sample contained. Sequence reads were collapsed and filtered to measure the absolute abundance of every unique TCRbeta CDR3 rearrangement. Productive Simpson clonality was computed per sample as the square root of Simpson's diversity index over productive rearrangements. As stored in TCRdb, this immuneACCESS dataset retains in-frame rearrangements with V and J assigned. A fraction of the clones does not appear; measured against another copy, unresolved V genes explain less than half of the discrepancy, and the remainder lacks a known reason. D and trimming were read from the DNA, whereas the V and J calls and clone size are those reported in that table. Counted in this sample were 160,000 or so clones; around 80% of them appeared once. The ten largest clones take up about 19% of the sample.

The data were obtained in a study of blood T cell repertoires in COVID-19 (TCRdb year 2020). Regarding the study in general: Samples covering the acute and convalescent phases of COVID-19 were provided by collaborators in the United States, Italy and Spain. Deeply sampled blood TCRbeta repertoires from subjects exposed to, actively infected with, or recovered from COVID-19 were included in the dataset. HLA class I and class II types, where available, came from metadata supplied by the sample provider rather than from assay-based typing. The repertoires were made available in a free public database intended to serve as a resource for research on the immune response to SARS-CoV-2. The material from the prospective study consisted of cDNA or gDNA derived from T cells, B-cell-depleted T cells, or PBMCs. Samples came from the ongoing ImmuneRACE study (first 160 participants) plus 1,254 subjects from 6 global collaborators. Nearly every sample came with metadata listing a de-identified subject ID, COVID-19 status, age in years and sex.

Including the terminal cysteine and phenylalanine, the CDR3 comprises 18 residues. The sequence is cut down to CDR3 DNA, 54 bases in frame from base 1. The germline V end is reduced by 4 bases and the J end by 2 bases; junction bases left unmatched: 14. Looking up the germline V gene (reference sequence) yields CDR1 LNHDA and CDR2 SQIVND. The full study reports these points: How much clinical and demographic metadata was included differed by source and by participant, and the metadata was provided uncurated.

The collaborating institutions used their own protocols to collect whole blood in K2EDTA tubes. For TCRbeta analysis, collaborators shipped samples in one of three forms: frozen whole blood, isolated PBMCs, or DNA extracted from either of those sample types. The receptor was derived from a woman aged 80 or older with acute or convalescent COVID-19. Recombination linked TRBV19 to TRBJ2-3; 8 bases in the junction line up with TRBD2. Sequences were obtained from peripheral blood. At the DNA level, the sequence is TGTGCCAGTAGTAATGGCCTTACCGGGGGGGGAAACACAGATACGCAGTATTTT. This translates into CASSNGLTGGGNTDTQYF.